This TCR beta chain was recorded in a study of Graves' ophthalmopathy and Graves' hyperthyroidism. Study-level background: At the time of initial diagnosis and before any treatment, peripheral blood was collected.

The CDR3 runs 12 residues. Germline V gene data show CDR1 as MNHNS and CDR2 as SASEGT. V was clipped by 8 bases and J by 1 base, with 9 bases between them. Researchers turned away patients with other autoimmune diseases, uncontrolled infections, pregnancy or lactation. As diagnostic evidence, clinical symptoms, serum thyroxine, TRAb, thyroid ultrasound and orbital computed tomography were relied upon. This clonotype occurred many times. Transcripts of RNA were the source for amplifying TCR beta CDR3 regions. After a first-round RT-PCR with HTBI primers, a second-round multiplex PCR was run. Each CDR3 protein gets one entry after TCRdb re-called the multiplex PCR reads with MiXCR. The repertoire holds some 350,000 distinct CDR3 sequences, with approximately 18% as singletons.

This sequence originates from an adult woman with stable Graves' hyperthyroidism. The sample taken for sequencing was peripheral blood. The chain uses TRBV6-1 and TRBJ2-7; D is undetermined. CDR3 residues: CASLGRSYEQYF. The DNA of the CDR3 is TGTGCCAGCCTCGGACGGTCCTACGAGCAGTACTTC.